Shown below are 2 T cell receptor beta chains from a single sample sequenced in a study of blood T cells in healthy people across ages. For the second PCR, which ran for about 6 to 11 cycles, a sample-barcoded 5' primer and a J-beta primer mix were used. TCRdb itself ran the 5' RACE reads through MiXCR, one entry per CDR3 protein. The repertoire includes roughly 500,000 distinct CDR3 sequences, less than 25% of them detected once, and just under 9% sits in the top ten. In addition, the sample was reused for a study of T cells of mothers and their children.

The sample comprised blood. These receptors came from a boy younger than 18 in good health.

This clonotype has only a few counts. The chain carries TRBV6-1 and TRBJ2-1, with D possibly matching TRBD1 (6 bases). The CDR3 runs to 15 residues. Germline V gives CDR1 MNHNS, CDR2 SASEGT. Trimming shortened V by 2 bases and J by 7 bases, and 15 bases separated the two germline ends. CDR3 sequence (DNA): TGTGCCAGCAGTGAACAGGGGTCGGTGGGGAATGAGCAGTTCTTC. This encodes CASSEQGSVGNEQFF.

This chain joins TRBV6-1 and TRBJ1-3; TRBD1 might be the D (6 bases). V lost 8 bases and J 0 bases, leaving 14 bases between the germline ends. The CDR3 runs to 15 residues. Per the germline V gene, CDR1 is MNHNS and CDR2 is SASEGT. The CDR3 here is CASGTTYGSGNTIYF. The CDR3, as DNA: TGTGCCAGCGGGACAACTTACGGCTCTGGAAACACCATATATTTT.